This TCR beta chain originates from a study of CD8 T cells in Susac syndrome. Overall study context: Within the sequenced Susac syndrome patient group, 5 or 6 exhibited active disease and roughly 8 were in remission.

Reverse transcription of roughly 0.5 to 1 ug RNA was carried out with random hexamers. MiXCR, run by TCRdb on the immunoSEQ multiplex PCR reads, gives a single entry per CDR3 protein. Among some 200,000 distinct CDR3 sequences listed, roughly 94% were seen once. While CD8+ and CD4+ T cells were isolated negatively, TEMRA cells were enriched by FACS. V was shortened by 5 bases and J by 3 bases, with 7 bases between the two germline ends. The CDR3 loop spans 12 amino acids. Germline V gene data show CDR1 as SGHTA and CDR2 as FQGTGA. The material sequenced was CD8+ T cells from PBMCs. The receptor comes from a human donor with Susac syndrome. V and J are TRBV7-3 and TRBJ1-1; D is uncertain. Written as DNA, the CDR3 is TGTGCCAGCAGCGACCGGGACACTGAAGCTTTCTTT. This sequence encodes CASSDRDTEAFF.